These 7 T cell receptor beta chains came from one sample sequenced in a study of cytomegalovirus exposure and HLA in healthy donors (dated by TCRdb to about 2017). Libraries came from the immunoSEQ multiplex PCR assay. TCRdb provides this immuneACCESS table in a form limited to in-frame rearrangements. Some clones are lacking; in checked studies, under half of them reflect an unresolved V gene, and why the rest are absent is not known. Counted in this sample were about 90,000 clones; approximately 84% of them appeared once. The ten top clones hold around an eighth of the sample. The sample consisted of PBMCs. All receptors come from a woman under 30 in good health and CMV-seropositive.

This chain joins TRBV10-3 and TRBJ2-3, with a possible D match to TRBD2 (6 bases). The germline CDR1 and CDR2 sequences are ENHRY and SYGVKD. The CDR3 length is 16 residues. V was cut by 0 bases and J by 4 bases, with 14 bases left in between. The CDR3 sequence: CAISESTQTGADTQYF. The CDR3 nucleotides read TGTGCCATCAGTGAGTCTACCCAAACGGGGGCAGATACGCAGTATTTT.

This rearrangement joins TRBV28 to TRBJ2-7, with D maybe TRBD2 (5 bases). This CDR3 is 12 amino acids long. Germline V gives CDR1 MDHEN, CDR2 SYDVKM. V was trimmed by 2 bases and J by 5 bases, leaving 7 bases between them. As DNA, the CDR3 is TGTGCCAGCAGTTTAAGAGGGCACGAGCAGTACTTC. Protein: CASSLRGHEQYF.

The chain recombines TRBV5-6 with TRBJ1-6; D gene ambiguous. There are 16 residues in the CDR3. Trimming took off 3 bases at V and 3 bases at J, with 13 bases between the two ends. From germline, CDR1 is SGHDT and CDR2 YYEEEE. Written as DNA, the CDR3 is TGTGCCAGCAGCTCTCCGTCGGGGATCTATAATTCACCCCTCCACTTT. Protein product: CASSSPSGIYNSPLHF.

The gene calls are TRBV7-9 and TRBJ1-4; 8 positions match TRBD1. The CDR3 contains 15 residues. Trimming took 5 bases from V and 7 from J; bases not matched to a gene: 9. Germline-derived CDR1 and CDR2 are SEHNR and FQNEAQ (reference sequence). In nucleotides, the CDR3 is TGTGCCAGCAGCCTTGACCAGGGGGCAAGTGAAAAACTGTTTTTT. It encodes CASSLDQGASEKLFF. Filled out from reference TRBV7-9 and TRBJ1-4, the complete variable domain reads DTGVSQNPRHKITKRGQNVTFRCDPISEHNRLYWYRQTLGQGPEFLTYFQNEAQLEKSRLLSDRFSAERPKGSFSTLEIQRTEQGDSAMYLCASSLDQGASEKLFFGSGTQLSVL.

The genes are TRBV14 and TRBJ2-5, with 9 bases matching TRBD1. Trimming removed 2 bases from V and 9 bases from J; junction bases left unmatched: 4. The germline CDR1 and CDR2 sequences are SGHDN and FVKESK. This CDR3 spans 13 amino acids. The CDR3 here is CASSQLRQGAQYF. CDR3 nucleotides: TGTGCCAGCAGCCAACTGAGACAGGGGGCCCAGTACTTC.

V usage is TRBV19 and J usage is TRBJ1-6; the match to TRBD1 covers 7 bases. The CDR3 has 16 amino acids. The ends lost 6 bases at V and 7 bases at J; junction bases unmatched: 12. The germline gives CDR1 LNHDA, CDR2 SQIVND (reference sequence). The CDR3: CASREQQGIGNSPLHF. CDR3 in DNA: TGTGCCAGTAGAGAACAACAGGGGATTGGGAATTCACCCCTCCACTTT.

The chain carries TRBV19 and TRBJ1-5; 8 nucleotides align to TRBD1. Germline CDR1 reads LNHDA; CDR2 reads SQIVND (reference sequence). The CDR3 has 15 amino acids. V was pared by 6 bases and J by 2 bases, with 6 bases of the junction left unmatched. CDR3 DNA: TGTGCCAGTAGCACGATGACAGGGGGCAATCAGCCCCAGCATTTT. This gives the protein CASSTMTGGNQPQHF.